The rows below give T cell receptor beta chains drawn from one sample of a study of patients and donors after allogeneic stem cell transplantation. TCRdb reanalysed the RT-PCR reads using MiXCR and keeps one entry per CDR3 protein. The sample yields roughly 4,200 distinct CDR3 sequences, approximately 16% seen once. Material: blood, either unsorted or a sorted T cell fraction (not recorded which). All receptors derive from a human donor who was either an allogeneic HSCT recipient or a stem cell or donor lymphocyte infusion donor (not recorded which). It is not recorded whose cells these are; they may come from a transplant donor. CDR3s include the opening cysteine and the closing phenylalanine or tryptophan.

TRBV7-9	TRBJ1-6	CASSLDSNNSPLHF
TRBV2	TRBJ2-1	CAGDEQFF
TRBV6-4	TRBJ1-2	CASSSGPDSLYGYTF
TRBV19	TRBJ2-6	CATMGFSGANVLTF
TRBV6-6	TRBJ1-1	CASSYAQGSTEAFF
TRBV5-8	TRBJ1-6	CASSSGPYLNSPLHF
TRBV20-1	TRBJ1-5	CSASRQGFHNQPQHF
TRBV12-3/TRBV12-4	TRBJ1-6	CASQGGIDSPLHF
TRBV2	TRBJ2-2	CASSVVRNTGELFF
TRBV5-4	TRBJ1-1	CASSKTTGINTEAFF
TRBV5-6	TRBJ2-7	CASSPGTGSSYEQYF
TRBV5-6	TRBJ2-7	CASTRGEIRFVEQYF
TRBV18	TRBJ1-1	CASSPPGRMNTEAFF
TRBV7-9	TRBJ2-2	CASSSTGLVSTGELFF
TRBV18	TRBJ2-7	CASSPGIYEQYF
TRBV6-5	TRBJ2-2	CASSRQGRNTGELFF
TRBV19	TRBJ2-5	CASSMGLAQETQYF
TRBV3-1	TRBJ2-7	CASSQDLNAKGYF
TRBV7-6	TRBJ1-3	CASSPLEQGPNLLGGNTIYF
TRBV10-1	TRBJ2-7	CASSSWTAFSYEQYF
TRBV28	TRBJ2-7	CASSLGGRTYEQYF
TRBV7-9	TRBJ2-7	CASSLAGQFKYF
TRBV6-2/TRBV6-3	TRBJ1-4	CASSSRLTNEKLFF
TRBV10-3	TRBJ1-2	CAISAGSLYGYTF